This is a list of T cell receptor beta chains from one sample in a study of cytomegalovirus exposure and HLA in healthy donors. Generated by immunoSEQ multiplex PCR, the TCRdb table keeps only in-frame clones and is missing some. The sample yields some 200,000 clones, 82% seen once. Source material: PBMCs. The receptors were gathered from a boy aged 2 to 10 in good health and CMV-seronegative. CDR3s include the opening cysteine and the closing phenylalanine or tryptophan. D genes are given only for firm matches. The size field is filled for only some rows; it gives once, few, many or a size class.

size	V	D	J	DNA	CDR3
-	TRBV7-2	TRBD2	TRBJ2-5	TGTGCCAGCAGCCCGGGACTACAAGAGACCCAGTACTTC	CASSPGLQETQYF
-	TRBV6-5	TRBD2	TRBJ2-3	TGTGCCAGCACCAGCGGGGGCACAGATACGCAGTATTTT	CASTSGGTDTQYF
-	TRBV6-6	TRBD2	TRBJ2-2	TGTGCCAGCATAGGGACTATGCCCACCGGGGAGCTGTTTTTT	CASIGTMPTGELFF
-	TRBV6-4	-	TRBJ1-1	TGTGCCAGCAGATCCGTTAAGGGGGCTGAAGCTTTCTTT	CASRSVKGAEAFF
-	TRBV10-1	TRBD1	TRBJ1-1	TGCGCCAGCAGTGAGGACAGGGCTGATCACATGAACACTGAAGCTTTCTTT	CASSEDRADHMNTEAFF
-	TRBV7-9	-	TRBJ1-1	TGTGCCAGCAGCTCCAAGCTACGGGGGAGGGGTACTGAAGCTTTCTTT	CASSSKLRGRGTEAFF
-	TRBV7-9	-	TRBJ2-7	TGTGCCAGCAGCCCCCGGACAGACGAGCAGTACTTC	CASSPRTDEQYF
-	TRBV6-6	TRBD1	TRBJ2-2	TGTGCCGGAAGTCGGACAGGGAGCGCGAACACCGGGGAGCTGTTTTTT	CAGSRTGSANTGELFF
-	TRBV7-2	-	TRBJ1-2	TGTGCCAGCAGCTCCCGGGGGAAATTGTGGGGCTACACCTTC	CASSSRGKLWGYTF
-	TRBV29-1	TRBD1	TRBJ1-2	TGCAGCGTCCCTAGGACAGGTCTGAATGGCTACACCTTC	CSVPRTGLNGYTF
-	TRBV5-1	-	TRBJ1-1	TGCGCCAGCAGCCAAGAGGGTGAAGCTTTCTTT	CASSQEGEAFF
-	TRBV21-1	-	TRBJ1-5	TGTGCCAGCAGCAAGTCAGGGTTTAGTCAGCCCCAGCATTTT	CASSKSGFSQPQHF
-	TRBV19	TRBD2	TRBJ2-7	TGTGCCAGTATGGTGACTAGCGGGGGGTCCTACGAGCAGTACTTC	CASMVTSGGSYEQYF
-	TRBV2	-	TRBJ1-5	TGTGCCAGCAGTGACACTCATAGCAATCAGCCCCAGCATTTT	CASSDTHSNQPQHF
few	TRBV2	TRBD1	TRBJ1-3	TGTGCCAGCAGTGGTGCAGACAGGGGGCTGGTAAACACCATATATTTT	CASSGADRGLVNTIYF
-	TRBV20-1	-	TRBJ1-2	TGCAGTGTGGGCAGTAACTATGGCTACACCTTC	CSVGSNYGYTF
-	TRBV15	-	TRBJ2-1	TGTGCCACCAGCAGAGGAGTCTACAATGAGCAGTTCTTC	CATSRGVYNEQFF
-	TRBV4-3	-	TRBJ1-1	TGCGCCAGCAGCTCCCGGCCCTTGTCGGGCACTGAAGCTTTCTTT	CASSSRPLSGTEAFF
-	TRBV30	-	TRBJ2-5	TGTGCCTGGAGAAGGGGGGGACCCTACGAAAAGCAGTACTTC	CAWRRGGPYEKQYF
-	TRBV5-6	-	TRBJ2-1	TGTGCCAGCAGCTTAGGGGGGGGCCCGTCACTAGTTTACAATGAGCAGTTCTTC	CASSLGGGPSLVYNEQFF
-	TRBV7-2	TRBD2	TRBJ2-7	TGTGCCAGCAGCTTAGCTACGAGCGGGGGATCCTACGAGCAGTACTTC	CASSLATSGGSYEQYF
-	TRBV2	TRBD1	TRBJ1-6	TGTGCCAGCAGTCCGACAGGGGGAAGCTCCTATAATTCACCCCTCCACTTT	CASSPTGGSSYNSPLHF
once	TRBV5-1	-	TRBJ2-7	TGCGCCAGCAGCTTGGCCGGGACAACCTACGAGCAGTACTTC	CASSLAGTTYEQYF
-	TRBV13	TRBD2	TRBJ2-1	TGTGCCAGCAGCTTTCAGGCGGGGGGCTACAATGAGCAGTTCTTC	CASSFQAGGYNEQFF